The 25 T cell receptor beta chains listed next were all sequenced from one sample in a study of cytomegalovirus exposure and HLA in healthy donors. Researchers ran the PCR with 60 Vbeta and 13 Jbeta primers. Repertoires were generated with immunoSEQ multiplex PCR, while TCRdb's copy carries only in-frame clones and drops some. The sample includes around 100,000 clones, around 80% of them seen just once. What was sequenced was PBMCs. All receptors derive from a man aged 25-45 years in good health and CMV-seropositive.

V usage is TRBV27 and J usage is TRBJ1-4; 7 bases match TRBD1. Losses at the gene ends were 10 bases for V and 10 bases for J; bases not matched to a gene: 18. The CDR3 spans 15 residues. Looked up from germline, CDR1 is MNHEY and CDR2 is SMNVEV (reference sequence). The CDR3 loop is CATRPTGDTLGKLFF. The DNA of the CDR3 is TGTGCCACCCGACCTACAGGGGATACCCTGGGAAAACTGTTTTTT.

This chain links TRBV29-1 with TRBJ2-5, with D unresolved. From germline, CDR1 is SQVTM and CDR2 ANQGSEA. This CDR3 has 10 residues. V was shortened by 6 bases and J by 5 bases, with 7 bases between the two germline ends. The CDR3 here is CSVAVETQYF. CDR3 coding DNA: TGCAGCGTGGCTGTGGAGACCCAGTACTTC.

The rearrangement uses TRBV4-2 and TRBJ1-2, with a tentative D call TRBD1 (6 bases). V lost 1 base to trimming and J lost 6 bases, with 12 bases between them. Germline CDR1 reads LGHNA; CDR2 reads YNFKEQ. The CDR3 loop spans 14 amino acids. Written as DNA, the CDR3 is TGTGCCAGCAGCCAAGGCACAGGGTGGGATGGCTACACCTTC. It codes for CASSQGTGWDGYTF.

The chain is built from TRBV6-5 and TRBJ2-3, with 7 bases lining up with TRBD1. Per the germline V gene, CDR1 is MNHEY and CDR2 is SVGAGI. The CDR3 totals 14 residues. With V trimmed by 2 bases and J by 4 bases, 3 bases remained unmatched. The CDR3, as DNA: TGTGCCAGCAGTTACCAAGGGGGCGCAGATACGCAGTATTTT. Translated: CASSYQGGADTQYF.

V and J are TRBV5-4 and TRBJ1-2, with D hard to call. Trimming shortened V by 1 base and J by 4 bases, and 11 bases separated the two germline ends. Germline V gives CDR1 SGHNT, CDR2 YYREEE (reference sequence). This CDR3 is built from 14 residues. Written as DNA, the CDR3 is TGTGCCAGCAGCTTGTCCAACGGAGCCTATGGCTACACCTTC. It encodes CASSLSNGAYGYTF. The full variable domain, completed using reference TRBV5-4 and TRBJ1-2, is ETGVTQSPTHLIKTRGQQVTLRCSSQSGHNTVSWYQQALGQGPQFIFQYYREEENGRGNFPPRFSGLQFPNYSSELNVNALELDDSALYLCASSLSNGAYGYTFGSGTRLTVV.

This chain uses TRBV6-6 with TRBJ2-7; 8 nucleotides align to TRBD2. V was clipped by 5 bases and J by 2 bases; unmatched bases: 11. CDR3 length equals 16 residues. CDR1 is MNHNY, CDR2 SVGAGI, per germline (reference sequence). The CDR3 bases are TGTGCCAGCAGTCCCCAGGGACTAGGAGAAGCCTACGAGCAGTACGTC. The encoded protein is CASSPQGLGEAYEQYV.

This chain links TRBV28 with TRBJ2-3, with unresolved D. The length of the CDR3 is 14 residues. CDR1 MDHEN and CDR2 SYDVKM come from the germline V gene. The V and J ends lost 6 bases and 6 bases respectively, with 16 bases between them. CDR3 coding DNA: TGTGCCAGCAGCCACAGCCCCAGTGGCGATACGCAGTATTTT. Its protein is CASSHSPSGDTQYF. Combining the CDR3 with reference TRBV28 and TRBJ2-3 gives the whole variable domain DVKVTQSSRYLVKRTGEKVFLECVQDMDHENMFWYRQDPGLGLRLIYFSYDVKMKEKGDIPEGYSVSREKKERFSLILESASTNQTSMYLCASSHSPSGDTQYFGPGTRLTVL.

This clone was recorded only once. V and J are TRBV27 and TRBJ2-2; the D gene is possibly TRBD2 (7 bases). The CDR3 sequence is 17 residues long. CDR1 MNHEY and CDR2 SMNVEV come from the germline V gene (reference sequence). V dropped 6 bases and J dropped 4 bases, with 21 bases sitting between them. This CDR3 is CASRWAGAASLTGELFF. Here the CDR3 DNA reads TGTGCCAGCAGATGGGCGGGGGCCGCCTCCCTCACCGGGGAGCTGTTTTTT.

The J gene is TRBJ2-1, the V gene TRBV2; possibly TRBD2 for D (6 bases). This CDR3 contains 15 residues. The V and J ends lost 6 bases and 0 bases respectively, with 12 bases between them. The V gene's germline CDR1 is SNHLY and CDR2 FYNNEI. The CDR3 coding sequence is TGTGCCAGCAGCCTCCTAGCGTTCTCCTACAATGAGCAGTTCTTC. It translates to CASSLLAFSYNEQFF.

This chain links TRBV28 with TRBJ2-1, with D possibly TRBD2 on 7 matching bases. The CDR3 is 15 amino acids. With 5 bases removed from V and 2 bases from J, the gap between germline ends came to 13 bases. Germline CDR1 MDHEN, CDR2 SYDVKM. CDR3 in amino acids: CASSMGGGAYNEQFF. The CDR3 bases are TGTGCCAGCAGTATGGGAGGGGGAGCCTACAATGAGCAGTTCTTC.

The chain combines TRBV6-1 with TRBJ2-7; D possibly corresponds to TRBD1 (6 bases). V was pared by 7 bases and J by 5 bases, with 18 bases between. The germline V gene encodes CDR1 MNHNS and CDR2 SASEGT. This CDR3 region has 14 residues. Written as DNA, the CDR3 is TGTGCCAGCAATAACAGGGTAATAGGCGACGAGCAGTACTTC. Protein: CASNNRVIGDEQYF.

A few counts support this clone. The rearrangement links TRBV14 to TRBJ2-5, with a tentative D call TRBD1 (5 bases). The CDR3 contains 14 residues. The germline V gene has CDR1 SGHDN and CDR2 FVKESK. V lost 4 bases and J 4 bases, leaving 13 bases between the germline ends. As DNA, the CDR3 is TGTGCCAGCAGCCGTGGGGTTAGGGGAGAGACCCAGTACTTC. As protein: CASSRGVRGETQYF.

This rearrangement joins TRBV6-5 to TRBJ1-2; D may be TRBD1 (6 bases). CDR1 is MNHEY, CDR2 SVGAGI, per germline. V was shortened by 5 bases and J by 2 bases, with 12 bases between the two germline ends. This CDR3 has 14 residues. CDR3: CASSEDGQNYGYTF. In DNA, the CDR3 is TGTGCCAGCAGTGAAGACGGACAGAACTATGGCTACACCTTC.

The chain carries TRBV28 and TRBJ1-3; no clear D gene. Trimming took off 3 bases at V and 0 bases at J, with 15 bases between the two ends. Per germline, CDR1 MDHEN and CDR2 SYDVKM. The length of the CDR3 is 17 residues. DNA for the CDR3: TGTGCCAGCAGTTTGTCTCCAGGAAAGAGCTCTGGAAACACCATATATTTT. This codes for CASSLSPGKSSGNTIYF.

CDR3 DNA sequence: TGTGCCAGCAGTGACGGACAAGGCGCAAAGGCCATATATTTT. Its protein is CASSDGQGAKAIYF. The chain is built from TRBV27 and TRBJ1-3; the D gene is possibly TRBD1 (5 bases). Germline assignment: CDR1 MNHEY and CDR2 SMNVEV (reference sequence). Deletions cut 5 bases from V and 11 bases from J, with 19 bases between. This CDR3 spans 14 amino acids.

The J gene is TRBJ1-3, the V gene TRBV6-1, with 8 nucleotides matching TRBD1. Trimming took 0 bases from V and 2 from J; bases not matched to a gene: 9. Germline lookup yields CDR1 MNHNS and CDR2 SASEGT. The CDR3 totals 18 residues. The CDR3 DNA reads as TGTGCCAGCAGTGAAGCGCGTGGCAGGGGGCGAACTGGAAACACCATATATTTT. This codes for CASSEARGRGRTGNTIYF.

V gene TRBV5-1 combines with J gene TRBJ2-1; 9 bases match TRBD2. V shed 3 bases and J 5 bases; nucleotides not matched to a gene: 9. Looked up from germline, CDR1 is SGHRS and CDR2 is YFSETQ. There are 16 residues in the CDR3. CDR3 amino acids: CASSSLAGSTDNEQFF. CDR3 sequence (DNA): TGCGCCAGCAGCTCCCTAGCGGGGTCAACCGACAATGAGCAGTTCTTC.

V gene TRBV10-3 combines with J gene TRBJ2-3, with TRBD2 matching 10 bases. Germline V gene lookup returns CDR1 ENHRY and CDR2 SYGVKD. After removal of 2 bases from V and 1 base from J, the junction contained 6 bases not matched to a gene. This CDR3 contains 17 residues. CDR3 amino acids: CAISEMASGRGTDTQYF. The CDR3 region has the DNA TGTGCCATCAGTGAGATGGCTAGCGGGAGAGGCACAGATACGCAGTATTTT.

J is TRBJ1-1 and V is TRBV20-1, with D maybe TRBD1 (5 bases). The CDR3 covers 11 residues. Germline lookup yields CDR1 DFQATT and CDR2 SNEGSKA (reference sequence). The V end was cut by 3 bases, the J end by 12 bases, with 14 bases between. The CDR3 spells CSASSDSGTFF. The CDR3 DNA sequence: TGCAGTGCTAGCAGCGACAGTGGAACTTTCTTT.

CDR3 protein: CASSLESQGLYGYTF. CDR3 bases: TGTGCCAGCAGCTTGGAGTCTCAGGGCCTCTATGGCTACACCTTC. The chain links TRBV5-6 to TRBJ1-2, with D possibly matching TRBD1 (5 bases). The V gene's germline CDR1 is SGHDT and CDR2 YYEEEE. This CDR3 is 15 amino acids long. V was cut by 0 bases and J by 4 bases, with 13 bases left in between.

The chain links TRBV28 to TRBJ1-2; D gene uncertain. This CDR3 spans 13 amino acids. Germline V gives CDR1 MDHEN, CDR2 SYDVKM. Trimming stripped 2 bases from V and 2 bases from J, with 6 bases between. The CDR3, as DNA: TGTGCCAGCAGTTTAGTAGAAAACTATGGCTACACCTTC. Translation gives CASSLVENYGYTF.

The genes are TRBV5-8 and TRBJ2-5, with D perhaps matching TRBD2 (5 bases). Germline V lookup: CDR1 SGHTS, CDR2 YDEGEE. This CDR3 is 16 amino acids long. Trimming pared 0 bases from V and 1 base from J, leaving 13 bases between. In nucleotides, the CDR3 is TGTGCCAGCAGCTTGGGAGGGAGCCCCCTCCAAGAGACCCAGTACTTC. This translates into CASSLGGSPLQETQYF.

The rearrangement uses TRBV27 and TRBJ1-2; possibly TRBD1 for D (5 bases). CDR3 length equals 15 residues. Germline V gene data show CDR1 as MNHEY and CDR2 as SMNVEV (reference sequence). V dropped 6 bases and J dropped 5 bases, with 19 bases sitting between them. The CDR3 nucleotides read TGTGCCAGCAGCCCCTCCCCCAGGGATGGGTATGGCTACACCTTC. Translated: CASSPSPRDGYGYTF.

The CDR3: CASSLIVDYNEQFF. In DNA, the CDR3 is TGCGCCAGCAGTCTTATCGTAGATTACAATGAGCAGTTCTTC. The rearrangement uses TRBV10-1 and TRBJ2-1; D unresolved. Germline CDR1 is WNHNN and CDR2 is SYGVQD (reference sequence). The germline V and J ends were trimmed by 5 bases and 4 bases, with 12 bases remaining between them. The CDR3 has 14 residues.

The chain couples TRBV5-5 to TRBJ1-1; tentative D call: TRBD1 (6 bases). Germline assignment: CDR1 SGHKS and CDR2 YYEKEE (reference sequence). CDR3 size: 13 residues. Trimming stripped 4 bases from V and 3 bases from J, with 10 bases between. CDR3 residues: CASSRGHDTEAFF. Here the CDR3 DNA reads TGTGCCAGCAGCCGGGGACACGACACTGAAGCTTTCTTT.